This passage covers 9 T cell receptor beta chains from one sample sequenced in a study of shared clonotypes between healthy human individuals. Only in-frame clones appear in the TCRdb table, and some are missing; sequencing was by immunoSEQ multiplex PCR. The repertoire includes 900,000 to 1,200,000 clones, 75% to 85% of them detected once, and roughly 0.61% sits in the top ten. Source material: memory CD4+ T cells from PBMCs. Subset given: CD45RA-negative fraction. The source is a young man in good health. Some clones in this sample may be carry-over from other donors' samples.

This clone was picked up one time. The chain combines TRBV7-9 with TRBJ2-2; 11 bases agree with TRBD2. Germline V gene sequence: CDR1 SEHNR, CDR2 FQNEAQ (reference sequence). J was trimmed by 3 bases and V by 5 bases; bases with no gene match: 8. CDR3 size: 17 residues. CDR3 amino acids: CASSPPLLAGDTGELFF. The DNA for the CDR3 is TGTGCCAGCAGCCCCCCCCTACTAGCGGGAGACACCGGGGAGCTGTTTTTT.

The V call is TRBV11-2, the J call TRBJ2-3, with D possibly being TRBD2 (6 bases). Germline CDR1 reads SGHAT; CDR2 reads FQNNGV. Trimming removed 1 base at V and 4 bases at J, with 15 bases between. The CDR3 runs 16 residues. The CDR3 loop is CASSLASSAVADTQYF. DNA of the CDR3: TGTGCCAGCAGCTTAGCCTCTAGCGCCGTAGCAGATACGCAGTATTTT. Complete variable domain (other parts from reference TRBV11-2 and TRBJ2-3): EAGVAQSPRYKIIEKRQSVAFWCNPISGHATLYWYQQILGQGPKLLIQFQNNGVVDDSQLPKDRFSAERLKGVDSTLKIQPAKLEDSAVYLCASSLASSAVADTQYFGPGTRLTVL.

In the case of this clone: This clone may be a read error of a much larger clone one base away. The chain recombines TRBV6-6 with TRBJ2-5; D is unresolved. The J call is doubtful: the DNA matches TRBJ2-7 better. The CDR3 spans 11 residues. The germline V gene encodes CDR1 MNHNY and CDR2 SVGAGI (reference sequence). Written as DNA, the CDR3 is TGTGCCAGCAGTGACTCCTACGAGCAGTACTTC. Amino acid sequence: CASSDSYEQYF.

The gene calls are TRBV19 and TRBJ2-1; weak D call: TRBD1 (5 bases). Trimming pared 0 bases from V and 9 bases from J, leaving 12 bases between. CDR3 size: 14 residues. CDR1 and CDR2 from the germline V gene are LNHDA and SQIVND (reference sequence). The CDR3 DNA reads as TGTGCCAGTAGTATAGAGGTTAGGGGAAGTGAGCAGTTCTTC. Translation: CASSIEVRGSEQFF.

This clone came up a few times. The chain uses TRBV6-1 and TRBJ1-1; no clear D gene. V gave up 6 bases and J gave up 7 bases, with 6 bases separating them. Germline V gene lookup returns CDR1 MNHNS and CDR2 SASEGT. CDR3 length: 10 residues. CDR3 sequence (DNA): TGTGCCAGCAGCCGCGGTGAAGCTTTCTTT. It is translated as CASSRGEAFF.

This clone showed up just a few times. The chain combines TRBV28 with TRBJ1-2; weak D call: TRBD1 (6 bases). CDR1 is MDHEN, CDR2 SYDVKM, per germline. This CDR3 spans 13 amino acids. V lost 8 bases and J lost 8, with 18 bases in between. In DNA form, the CDR3 reads TGTGCCAGCTTGGTCGGGGGGCGACGGGGCTACACCTTC. Amino acids: CASLVGGRRGYTF.

Turning to this clone: The same CDR3 can be traced to other DNA sequences in this sample. CDR3 region: CASSFPGNTEAFF. CDR3 DNA sequence: TGTGCCAGCAGTTTCCCAGGAAACACTGAAGCTTTCTTT. The V call is TRBV27, the J call TRBJ1-1, with unresolved D. The CDR3 extends over 13 amino acids. Germline loops: CDR1 MNHEY, CDR2 SMNVEV (reference sequence). The V end was cut by 3 bases, the J end by 2 bases, with 7 bases between.

The J gene is TRBJ2-3, the V gene TRBV9; D ambiguous. Germline V gene data show CDR1 as SGDLS and CDR2 as YYNGEE. V lost 0 bases, J lost 3 bases, and 11 bases lay in between. The CDR3 contains 15 residues. CDR3 sequence (DNA): TGTGCCAGCAGCGTAGTTGTGGGCGCGACAGATACGCAGTATTTT. Protein product: CASSVVVGATDTQYF. The full variable domain, its missing parts supplied by reference TRBV9 and TRBJ2-3, is DSGVTQTPKHLITATGQRVTLRCSPRSGDLSVYWYQQSLDQGLQFLIQYYNGEERAKGNILERFSAQQFPDLHSELNLSSLELGDSALYFCASSVVVGATDTQYFGPGTRLTVL.

This chain connects TRBV29-1 to TRBJ1-1; no reliable D call. Germline lookup yields CDR1 SQVTM and CDR2 ANQGSEA. V was pared by 4 bases and J by 1 base, with 13 bases between. The CDR3 contains 14 residues. CDR3 sequence: CSVAGASRNTEAFF. CDR3 DNA: TGCAGCGTTGCCGGAGCTAGCCGGAACACTGAAGCTTTCTTT.